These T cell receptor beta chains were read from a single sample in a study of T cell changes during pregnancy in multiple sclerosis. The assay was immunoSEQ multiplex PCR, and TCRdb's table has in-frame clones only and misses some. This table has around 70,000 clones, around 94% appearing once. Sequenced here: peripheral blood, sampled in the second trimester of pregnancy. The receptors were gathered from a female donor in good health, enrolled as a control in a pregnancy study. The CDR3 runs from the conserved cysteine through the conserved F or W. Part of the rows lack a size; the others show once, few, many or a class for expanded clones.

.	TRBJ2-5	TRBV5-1	CASRGTSSETQYF
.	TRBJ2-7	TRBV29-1	CSVGDRGDEQYF
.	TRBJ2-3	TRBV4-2	CASSQSGFSTDTQYF
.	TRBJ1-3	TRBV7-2	CASSLGGPNSGNTIYF
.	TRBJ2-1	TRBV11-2	CASSLEAGGDNEQFF
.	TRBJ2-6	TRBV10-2	CASQGQGDPSGANVLTF
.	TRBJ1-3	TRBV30	CAWSAGLPGSGNTIYF
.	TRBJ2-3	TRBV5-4	CASKTGGGSTDTQYF
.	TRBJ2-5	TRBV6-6	CASSTHRVGQETQYF
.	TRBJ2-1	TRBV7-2	CASSLGVAPNEQFF
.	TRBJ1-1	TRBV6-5	CASSYRSGYEAFF
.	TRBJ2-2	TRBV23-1	CASSQTGTWNTGELFF
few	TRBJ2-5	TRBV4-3	CASSPRGGVRETQYF
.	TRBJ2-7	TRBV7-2	CASSFRGTGSYEQYF
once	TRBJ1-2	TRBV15	CATSRDGGEGDGYTF
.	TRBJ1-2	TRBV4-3	CASSPARQGPNYGYTF
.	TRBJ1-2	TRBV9	CASSVSSGGVNYGYTF
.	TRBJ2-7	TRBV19	CASSPSPGQNYEQYF
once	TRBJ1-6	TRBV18	CASSPRDISTNSPLHF
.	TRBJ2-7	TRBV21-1	CASSKVAGLDYEQYF
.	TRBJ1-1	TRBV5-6	CASRKRTGWDTEAFF
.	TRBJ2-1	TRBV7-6	CASSPQPPSFAGGIEQFF
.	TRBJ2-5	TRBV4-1	CASSQVPSGGGQETQYF
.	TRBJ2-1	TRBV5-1	CASSLTTSGSYNEQFF
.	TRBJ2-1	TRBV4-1	CASSSGDEQFF
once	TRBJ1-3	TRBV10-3	CALSGGPLSGNTIYF
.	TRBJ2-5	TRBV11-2	CASSQGQLGETQYF
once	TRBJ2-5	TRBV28	CASRTRQGSQETQYF
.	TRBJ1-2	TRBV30	CAWGRGWDGYTF
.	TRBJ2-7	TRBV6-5	CASSYDRGRQYF
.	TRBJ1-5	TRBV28	CASGPRPLNQPQHF
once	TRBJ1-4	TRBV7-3	CASSRRPISGATNEKLFF
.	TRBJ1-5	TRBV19	CASSMLGTGIQPQHF
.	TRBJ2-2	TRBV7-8	CASSLRQTGELFF
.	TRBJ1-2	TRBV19	CATMGGRDYGYTF
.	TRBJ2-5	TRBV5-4	CASRREGKETQYF
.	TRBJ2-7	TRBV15	CATSPTGTPREQYF
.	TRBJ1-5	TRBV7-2	CASSPTGAGGNQPQHF
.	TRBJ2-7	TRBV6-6	CASRDLSGQGHYEQYF
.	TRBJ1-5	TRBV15	CATSSRDRVNQPQHF
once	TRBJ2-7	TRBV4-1	CASSLQRGASYEQYF
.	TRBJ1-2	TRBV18	CASAEGRGVNYGYTF